This TCR beta chain was captured in a study of tissue T cells after allogeneic stem cell transplantation. Study observations and caveats: In patients and mice, blood and spleen missed much of tissue repertoire. Motif-based clustering found tissue-specific repertoire signatures shared across patients, though few clones were shared.

Time point meaning: mouse harvest day 7 after allogeneic transplant. The graft held 10^6 splenic CD5+ T cells and 10^7 T-cell-depleted bone marrow cells. Mice had MHC-mismatched B6 into BALB/c GVHD, sampled day 7 or 14. Assay: immunoSEQ multiplex PCR; the TCRdb copy retains only in-frame clones and omits some. The sample holds more than 10,000 clones, roughly two fifths seen once. This CDR3 spans 12 amino acids. In germline, CDR1 is NNHNN, CDR2 SYGAGS (reference sequence). V was shortened by 6 bases and J by 1 base, with 7 bases between the two germline ends. This clone was observed a few times. Its antigen remains unidentified. The listed genes are named as in mouse. Read sequence stops 1 residue before the CDR3 end, and the germline J gene provides the missing end.

This sequence was found in a female BALB/c mouse given C57BL/6 T cells with graft-versus-host disease after an allogeneic hematopoietic cell transplant. Source material: skin. The chain recombines TRBV13-2 with TRBJ1-1, with a weak D call TRBD1 (6 bases). CDR3 sequence: CASEGGNTEVFF. The DNA read from the CDR3 is TGTGCCAGCGAGGGGGGAAACACAGAAGTCTTC.